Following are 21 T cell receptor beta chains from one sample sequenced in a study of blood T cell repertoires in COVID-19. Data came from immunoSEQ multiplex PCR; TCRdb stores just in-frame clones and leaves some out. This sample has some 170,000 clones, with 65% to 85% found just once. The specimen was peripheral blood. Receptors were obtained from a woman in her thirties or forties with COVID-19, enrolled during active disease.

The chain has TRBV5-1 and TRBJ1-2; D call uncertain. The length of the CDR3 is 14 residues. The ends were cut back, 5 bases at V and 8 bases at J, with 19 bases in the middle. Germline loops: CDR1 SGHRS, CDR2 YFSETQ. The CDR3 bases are TGCGCCAGCAGTCTTGACTACGGTTTGGTCGGCTACACCTTC. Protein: CASSLDYGLVGYTF.

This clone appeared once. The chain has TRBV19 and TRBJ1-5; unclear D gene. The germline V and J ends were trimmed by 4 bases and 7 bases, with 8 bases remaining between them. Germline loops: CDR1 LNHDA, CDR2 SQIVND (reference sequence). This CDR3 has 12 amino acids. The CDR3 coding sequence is TGTGCCAGTAGTACCCTGGCCCAGCCCCAGCATTTT. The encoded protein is CASSTLAQPQHF.

CDR3 bases: TGTGCCAGCAGCCCCAAGGGGGCGGTCTCCTACAATGAGCAGTTCTTC. It specifies CASSPKGAVSYNEQFF. This rearrangement joins TRBV27 to TRBJ2-1; 7 bases are a match to TRBD1. V dropped 6 bases and J dropped 0; count of bases not matched to a gene: 8. From germline, CDR1 is MNHEY and CDR2 SMNVEV (reference sequence). The CDR3 sequence is 16 residues long.

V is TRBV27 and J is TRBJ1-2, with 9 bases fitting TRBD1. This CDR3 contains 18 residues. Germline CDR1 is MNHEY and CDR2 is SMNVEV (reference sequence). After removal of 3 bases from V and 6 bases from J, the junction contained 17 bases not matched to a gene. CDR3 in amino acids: CASSFSSGTGISGDGYTF. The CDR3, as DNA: TGTGCCAGCAGTTTTTCATCCGGGACAGGGATTTCTGGCGATGGCTACACCTTC.

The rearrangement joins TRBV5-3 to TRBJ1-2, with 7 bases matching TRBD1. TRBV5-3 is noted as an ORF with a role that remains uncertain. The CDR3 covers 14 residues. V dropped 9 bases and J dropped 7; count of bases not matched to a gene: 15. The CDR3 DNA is TGTGCCACACCTCCAGGGACAGCGAGTTGTGGCTACACCTTC. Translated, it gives CATPPGTASCGYTF.

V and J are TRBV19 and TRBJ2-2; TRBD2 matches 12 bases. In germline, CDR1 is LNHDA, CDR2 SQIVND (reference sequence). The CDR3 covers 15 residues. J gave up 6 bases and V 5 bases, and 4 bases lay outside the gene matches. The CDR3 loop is CASSQTSGSSGELFF. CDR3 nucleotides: TGTGCCAGTAGTCAGACTAGCGGGAGTTCCGGGGAGCTGTTTTTT.

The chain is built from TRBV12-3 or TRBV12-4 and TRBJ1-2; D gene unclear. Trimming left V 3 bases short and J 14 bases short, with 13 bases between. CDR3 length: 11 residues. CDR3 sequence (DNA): TGTGCCAGCAGTTTTTCGCGGTCGAAAACCTTC. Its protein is CASSFSRSKTF.

In DNA, the CDR3 is TGCGCCAGCAGCTCCGACAGGGGGGAGCTCTACGAGCAGTACTTC. Its protein is CASSSDRGELYEQYF. The chain recombines TRBV5-1 with TRBJ2-7; TRBD1 agrees at 9 bases. Germline loops: CDR1 SGHRS, CDR2 YFSETQ. V trimming: 3 bases; J trimming: 3 bases; junction bases outside the gene matches: 7. The CDR3 has 15 residues.

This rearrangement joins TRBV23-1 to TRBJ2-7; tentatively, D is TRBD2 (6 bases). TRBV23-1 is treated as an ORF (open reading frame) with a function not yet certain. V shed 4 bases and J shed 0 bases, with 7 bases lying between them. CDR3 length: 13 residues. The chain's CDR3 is CASSREVSYEQYF. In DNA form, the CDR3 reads TGCGCCAGCAGTCGGGAGGTCTCCTACGAGCAGTACTTC.

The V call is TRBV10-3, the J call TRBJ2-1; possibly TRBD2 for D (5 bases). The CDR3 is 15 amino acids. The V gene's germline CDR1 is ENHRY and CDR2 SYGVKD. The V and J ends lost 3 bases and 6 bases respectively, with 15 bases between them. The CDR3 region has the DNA TGTGCCATCAGTGACGGGGTGGATCACGGCAATGAGCAGTTCTTC. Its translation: CAISDGVDHGNEQFF.

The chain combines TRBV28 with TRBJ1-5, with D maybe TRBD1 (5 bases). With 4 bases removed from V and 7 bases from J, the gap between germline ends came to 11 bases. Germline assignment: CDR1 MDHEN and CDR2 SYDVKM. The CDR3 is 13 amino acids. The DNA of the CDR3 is TGTGCCAGCAGTTGGGGGGTTAGACAGCCCCAGCATTTT. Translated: CASSWGVRQPQHF.

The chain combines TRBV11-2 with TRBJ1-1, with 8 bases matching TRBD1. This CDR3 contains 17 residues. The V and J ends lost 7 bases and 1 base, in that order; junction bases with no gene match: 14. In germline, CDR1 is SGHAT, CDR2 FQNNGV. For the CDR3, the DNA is TGTGCCAGCAACCACCTCCCTGTTGGACAGGGGAACACTGAAGCTTTCTTT. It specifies CASNHLPVGQGNTEAFF.

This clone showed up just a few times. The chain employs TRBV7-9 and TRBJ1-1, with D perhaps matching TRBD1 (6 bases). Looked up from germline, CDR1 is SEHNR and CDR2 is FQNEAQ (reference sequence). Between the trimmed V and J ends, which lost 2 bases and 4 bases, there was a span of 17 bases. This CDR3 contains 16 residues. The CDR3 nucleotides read TGTGCCAGCAGCTTATATTTATCAGGGGCGGCCACTGAAGCTTTCTTT. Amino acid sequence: CASSLYLSGAATEAFF.

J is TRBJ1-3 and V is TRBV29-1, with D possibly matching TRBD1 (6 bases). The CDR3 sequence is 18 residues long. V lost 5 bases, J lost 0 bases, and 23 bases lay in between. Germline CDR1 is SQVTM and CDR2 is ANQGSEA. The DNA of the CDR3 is TGCAGCGTTATAATACAGGGCTTCAAGAGGGACTCTGGAAACACCATATATTTT. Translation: CSVIIQGFKRDSGNTIYF.

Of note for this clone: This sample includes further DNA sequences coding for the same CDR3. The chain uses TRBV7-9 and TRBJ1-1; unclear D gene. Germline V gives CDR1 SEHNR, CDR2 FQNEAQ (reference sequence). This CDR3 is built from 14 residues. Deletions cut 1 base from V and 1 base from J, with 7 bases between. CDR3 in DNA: TGTGCCAGCAGCTTAGGACACCCGAACACTGAAGCTTTCTTT. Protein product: CASSLGHPNTEAFF.

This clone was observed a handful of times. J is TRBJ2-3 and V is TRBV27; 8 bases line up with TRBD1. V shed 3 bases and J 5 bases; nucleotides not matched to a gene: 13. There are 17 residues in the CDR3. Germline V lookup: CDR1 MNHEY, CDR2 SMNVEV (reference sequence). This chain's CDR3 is CASSFTLSGGEGDTQYF. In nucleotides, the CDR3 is TGTGCCAGCAGTTTTACACTTTCAGGGGGCGAGGGAGATACGCAGTATTTT.

CDR3 protein: CAIRQTTWGYTF. DNA for the CDR3: TGTGCCATCAGACAGACCACATGGGGCTACACCTTC. This sequence joins TRBV2 and TRBJ1-2; a possible D gene is TRBD1 (5 bases). The CDR3 runs 12 residues. Germline CDR1 SNHLY, CDR2 FYNNEI. V was pared by 10 bases and J by 8 bases, with 17 bases between.

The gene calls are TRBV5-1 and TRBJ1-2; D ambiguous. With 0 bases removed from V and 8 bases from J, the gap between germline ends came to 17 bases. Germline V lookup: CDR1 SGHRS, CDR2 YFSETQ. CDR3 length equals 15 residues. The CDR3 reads CASSLAGASGGGYTF. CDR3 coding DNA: TGCGCCAGCAGCTTGGCGGGCGCTTCAGGAGGGGGCTACACCTTC.

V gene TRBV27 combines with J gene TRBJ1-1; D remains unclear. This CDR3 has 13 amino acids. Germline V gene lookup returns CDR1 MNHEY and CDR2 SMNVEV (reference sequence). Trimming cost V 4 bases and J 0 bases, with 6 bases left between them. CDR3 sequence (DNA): TGTGCCAGCAGTTCCTATATGAACACTGAAGCTTTCTTT. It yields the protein CASSSYMNTEAFF.

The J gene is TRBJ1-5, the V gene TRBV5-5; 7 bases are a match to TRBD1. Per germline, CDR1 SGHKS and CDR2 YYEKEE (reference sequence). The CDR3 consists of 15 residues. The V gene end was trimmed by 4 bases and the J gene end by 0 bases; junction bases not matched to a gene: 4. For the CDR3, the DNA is TGTGCCAGCAGCCCTACAGGGGATAGCAATCAGCCCCAGCATTTT. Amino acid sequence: CASSPTGDSNQPQHF. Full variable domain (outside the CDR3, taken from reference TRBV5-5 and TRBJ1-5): DAGVTQSPTHLIKTRGQQVTLRCSPISGHKSVSWYQQVLGQGPQFIFQYYEKEERGRGNFPDRFSARQFPNYSSELNVNALLLGDSALYLCASSPTGDSNQPQHFGDGTRLSIL.

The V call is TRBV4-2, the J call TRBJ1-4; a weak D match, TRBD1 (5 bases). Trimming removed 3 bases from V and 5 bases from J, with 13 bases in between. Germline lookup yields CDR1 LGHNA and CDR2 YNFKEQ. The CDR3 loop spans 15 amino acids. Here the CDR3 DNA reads TGTGCCAGCAGCCATCCTTCGGGGGGAAATGAAAAACTGTTTTTT. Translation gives CASSHPSGGNEKLFF.